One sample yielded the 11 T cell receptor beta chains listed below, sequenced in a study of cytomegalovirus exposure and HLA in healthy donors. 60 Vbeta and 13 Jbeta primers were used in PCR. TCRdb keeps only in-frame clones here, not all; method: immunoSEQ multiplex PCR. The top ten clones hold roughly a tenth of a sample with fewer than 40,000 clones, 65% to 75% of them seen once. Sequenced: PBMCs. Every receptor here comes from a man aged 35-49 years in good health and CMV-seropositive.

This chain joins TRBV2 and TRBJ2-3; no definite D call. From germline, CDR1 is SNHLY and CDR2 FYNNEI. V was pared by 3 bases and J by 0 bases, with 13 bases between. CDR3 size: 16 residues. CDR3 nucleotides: TGTGCCAGCAGTGACCGGCGGAGACTTAGCACAGATACGCAGTATTTT. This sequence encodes CASSDRRRLSTDTQYF.

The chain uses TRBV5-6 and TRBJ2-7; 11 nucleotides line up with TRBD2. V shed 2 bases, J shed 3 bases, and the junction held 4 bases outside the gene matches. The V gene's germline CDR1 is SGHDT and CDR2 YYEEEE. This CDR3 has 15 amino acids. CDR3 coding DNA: TGTGCCAGCAGCTTACTAGCGGGGGCCGACTACGAGCAGTACTTC. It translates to CASSLLAGADYEQYF.

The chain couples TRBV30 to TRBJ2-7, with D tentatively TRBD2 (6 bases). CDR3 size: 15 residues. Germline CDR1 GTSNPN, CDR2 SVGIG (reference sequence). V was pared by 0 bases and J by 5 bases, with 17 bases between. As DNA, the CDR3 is TGTGCCTGGAGTGTAAAATCAGGTTGGGGGGACGAGCAGTACTTC. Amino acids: CAWSVKSGWGDEQYF.

The CDR3: CASRPRVGGVKVVYNEQFF. For the CDR3, the DNA is TGTGCCAGCCGCCCCCGGGTGGGAGGTGTCAAAGTGGTCTACAATGAGCAGTTCTTC. This rearrangement joins TRBV2 to TRBJ2-1; tentative D call: TRBD2 (6 bases). The V and J ends lost 8 bases and 3 bases respectively, with 29 bases between them. CDR1 and CDR2 from the germline V gene are SNHLY and FYNNEI. This CDR3 comprises 19 residues.

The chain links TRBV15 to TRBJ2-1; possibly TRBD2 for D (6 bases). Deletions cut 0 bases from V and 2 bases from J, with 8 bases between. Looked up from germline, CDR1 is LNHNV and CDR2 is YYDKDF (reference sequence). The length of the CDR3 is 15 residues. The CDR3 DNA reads TGTGCCACCAGCAGAGACAGGGAGGCCTACAATGAGCAGTTCTTC. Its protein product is CATSRDREAYNEQFF.

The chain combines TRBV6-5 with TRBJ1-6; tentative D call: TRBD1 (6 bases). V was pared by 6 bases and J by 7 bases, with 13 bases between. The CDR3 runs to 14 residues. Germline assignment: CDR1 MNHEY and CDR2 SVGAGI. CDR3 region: CASRRTAINSPLHF. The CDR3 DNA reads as TGTGCCAGCAGAAGGACAGCAATAAATTCACCCCTCCACTTT.

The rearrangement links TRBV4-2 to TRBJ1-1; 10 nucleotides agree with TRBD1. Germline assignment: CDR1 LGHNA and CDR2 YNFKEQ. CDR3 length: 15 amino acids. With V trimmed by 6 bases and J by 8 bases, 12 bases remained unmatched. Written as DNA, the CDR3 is TGTGCCAGCAGTCCGGCCGGGACAGGGGCTAGAGAAGCTTTCTTT. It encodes CASSPAGTGAREAFF.

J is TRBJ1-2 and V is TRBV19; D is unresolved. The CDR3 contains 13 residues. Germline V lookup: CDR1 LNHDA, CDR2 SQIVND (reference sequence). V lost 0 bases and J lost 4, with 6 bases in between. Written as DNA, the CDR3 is TGTGCCAGTAGTATAGATGTGGCCTATGGCTACACCTTC. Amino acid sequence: CASSIDVAYGYTF.

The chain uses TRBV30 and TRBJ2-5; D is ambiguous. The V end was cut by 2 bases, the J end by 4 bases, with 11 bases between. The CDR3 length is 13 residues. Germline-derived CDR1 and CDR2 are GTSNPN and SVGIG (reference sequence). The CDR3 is CAWSTNPRETQYF. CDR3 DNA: TGTGCCTGGAGTACCAACCCCAGAGAGACCCAGTACTTC.

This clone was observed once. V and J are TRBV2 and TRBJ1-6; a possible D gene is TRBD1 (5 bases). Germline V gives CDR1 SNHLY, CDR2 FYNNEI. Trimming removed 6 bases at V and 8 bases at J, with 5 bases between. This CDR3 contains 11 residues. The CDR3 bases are TGTGCCAGCAGAGGGGATTCACCCCTCCACTTT. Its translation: CASRGDSPLHF.

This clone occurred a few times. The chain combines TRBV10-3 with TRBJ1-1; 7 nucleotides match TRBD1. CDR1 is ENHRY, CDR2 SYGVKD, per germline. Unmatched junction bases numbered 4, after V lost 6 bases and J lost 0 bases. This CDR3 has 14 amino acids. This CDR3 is CAISTGALNTEAFF. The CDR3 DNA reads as TGTGCCATCAGCACAGGGGCCCTGAACACTGAAGCTTTCTTT.